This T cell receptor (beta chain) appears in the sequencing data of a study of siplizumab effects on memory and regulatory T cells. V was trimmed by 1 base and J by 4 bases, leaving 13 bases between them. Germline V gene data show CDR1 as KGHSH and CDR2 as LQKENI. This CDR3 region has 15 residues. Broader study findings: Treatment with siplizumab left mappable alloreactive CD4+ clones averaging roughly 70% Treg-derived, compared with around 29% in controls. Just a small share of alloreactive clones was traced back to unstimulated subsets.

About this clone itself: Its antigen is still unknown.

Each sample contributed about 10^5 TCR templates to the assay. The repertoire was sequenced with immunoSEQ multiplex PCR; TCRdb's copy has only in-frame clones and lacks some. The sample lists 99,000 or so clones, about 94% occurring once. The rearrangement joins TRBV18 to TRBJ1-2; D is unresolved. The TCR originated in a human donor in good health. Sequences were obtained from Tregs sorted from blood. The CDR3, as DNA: TGTGCCAGCTCACCACTGGAGAAGGACCCCTATGGCTACACCTTC. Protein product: CASSPLEKDPYGYTF.